These 22 T cell receptor beta chains originate from one sample sequenced in a study of blood T cell repertoires in COVID-19. The protocol was immunoSEQ multiplex PCR, while the TCRdb copy is restricted to in-frame clones and leaves out a portion. The repertoire holds a few hundred thousand clones, with around 86% as singletons. Sequenced material: PBMCs or T cells enriched from blood (not recorded which). The receptors come from a woman aged 18-35 years who had recovered from COVID-19.

This chain uses TRBV24-1 with TRBJ2-3; D call uncertain. Germline-derived CDR1 and CDR2 are KGHDR and SFDVKD. Deletions cut 4 bases from V and 4 bases from J, with 14 bases between. The CDR3 consists of 15 residues. The CDR3 DNA sequence: TGTGCCACCAGTGAGGCAGGTAACCGTCCAGATACGCAGTATTTT. It translates to CATSEAGNRPDTQYF.

V gene TRBV27 combines with J gene TRBJ2-2; D is possibly TRBD1 (5 bases). The CDR3 extends over 15 amino acids. V was pared by 5 bases and J by 6 bases, with 16 bases between. The germline CDR1 and CDR2 sequences are MNHEY and SMNVEV (reference sequence). The CDR3 spells CASSPRALGAGELFF. CDR3 in DNA: TGTGCCAGCAGTCCCCGGGCCCTAGGGGCCGGGGAGCTGTTTTTT.

The rearrangement links TRBV30 to TRBJ1-5, with D possibly being TRBD1 (5 bases). The CDR3 length is 13 residues. The V end lost 5 bases, the J end lost 3 bases, and 11 bases lay between the germline ends. Per the germline V gene, CDR1 is GTSNPN and CDR2 is SVGIG (reference sequence). CDR3 in amino acids: CAWGPRANQPQHF. CDR3 coding DNA: TGTGCCTGGGGTCCCAGGGCCAATCAGCCCCAGCATTTT.

V usage is TRBV18 and J usage is TRBJ2-1; tentatively, D is TRBD2 (6 bases). V gave up 0 bases and J gave up 8 bases, with 14 bases separating them. CDR1 is KGHSH, CDR2 LQKENI, per germline. The CDR3 spans 15 residues. This chain's CDR3 is CASSPPGRSGDEQFF. CDR3 DNA: TGTGCCAGCTCACCACCTGGGCGTTCGGGGGATGAGCAGTTCTTC.

The chain combines TRBV7-8 with TRBJ2-5; 9 positions match TRBD2. Losses at the gene ends were 5 bases for V and 5 bases for J; bases not matched to a gene: 9. Germline CDR1 is SGHVS and CDR2 is FQNEAQ. The CDR3 is made up of 15 amino acids. CDR3 residues: CASSPSGISGETQYF. In DNA, the CDR3 is TGTGCCAGCAGCCCTAGCGGGATTTCTGGGGAGACCCAGTACTTC. Full variable domain (rest looked up from reference TRBV7-8 and TRBJ2-5): GAGVSQSPRYKVAKRGQDVALRCDPISGHVSLFWYQQALGQGPEFLTYFQNEAQLDKSGLPSDRFFAERPEGSVSTLKIQRTQQEDSAVYLCASSPSGISGETQYFGPGTRLLVL.

This clone was recorded once. The chain combines TRBV19 with TRBJ2-1, with TRBD2 matching 12 bases. V lost 4 bases, J lost 6 bases, and 10 bases stayed unmatched. This CDR3 is 17 amino acids long. Germline V lookup: CDR1 LNHDA, CDR2 SQIVND (reference sequence). The CDR3 region has the DNA TGTGCCAGTAGTACCAGCCCGGGACTAGCGGGCCTCAATGAGCAGTTCTTC. Its translation: CASSTSPGLAGLNEQFF.

This clone was seen only once. The chain links TRBV25-1 to TRBJ2-7, with 7 nucleotides matching TRBD1. The CDR3 has 14 amino acids. With V trimmed by 3 bases and J by 2 bases, 4 bases remained unmatched. The germline CDR1 and CDR2 sequences are MGHDK and SYGVNS. The CDR3 is CASSEGQSTYEQYF. The CDR3 region has the DNA TGTGCCAGCAGTGAGGGACAGTCGACCTACGAGCAGTACTTC.

The V call is TRBV5-4, the J call TRBJ2-7; TRBD2 aligns across 8 bases. The CDR3 is 13 residues long. V dropped 3 bases and J dropped 9; count of bases not matched to a gene: 8. The V gene's germline CDR1 is SGHNT and CDR2 YYREEE (reference sequence). The CDR3 region has the DNA TGTGCCAGCAGCTCCCGGGAGGGACTAGGGCAGTACTTC. It codes for CASSSREGLGQYF. The variable domain in full, completed from reference TRBV5-4 and TRBJ2-7, reads ETGVTQSPTHLIKTRGQQVTLRCSSQSGHNTVSWYQQALGQGPQFIFQYYREEENGRGNFPPRFSGLQFPNYSSELNVNALELDDSALYLCASSSREGLGQYFGPGTRLTVT.

The V call is TRBV5-1, the J call TRBJ1-2; D gene ambiguous. This CDR3 is built from 15 residues. The germline CDR1 and CDR2 sequences are SGHRS and YFSETQ. Between the trimmed V and J ends, which lost 0 bases and 3 bases, there was a span of 12 bases. CDR3 amino acids: CASSLGTGIDYGYTF. The CDR3 DNA reads TGCGCCAGCAGCTTGGGGACCGGGATCGACTATGGCTACACCTTC.

This chain connects TRBV5-1 to TRBJ2-2; TRBD1 agrees at 9 bases. V was clipped by 4 bases and J by 0 bases; unmatched bases: 4. Germline CDR1 is SGHRS and CDR2 is YFSETQ. This CDR3 region has 16 residues. Here the CDR3 reads CASSGGQGANTGELFF. The DNA of the CDR3 is TGCGCCAGCAGCGGGGGACAGGGCGCGAACACCGGGGAGCTGTTTTTT.

The rearrangement uses TRBV27 and TRBJ2-7; tentative D call: TRBD2 (5 bases). The CDR3 runs to 13 residues. V lost 4 bases and J lost 5, with 12 bases in between. The germline V gene encodes CDR1 MNHEY and CDR2 SMNVEV (reference sequence). The CDR3: CASSWTPGNEQYF. Written as DNA, the CDR3 is TGTGCCAGCAGTTGGACCCCCGGGAACGAGCAGTACTTC.

In the case of this clone: The germline gene is not matched at one end of the junction; a read error may be the cause. This rearrangement joins TRBV9 to TRBJ2-5; a weak D match, TRBD1 (6 bases). Germline V CDR1 and CDR2: SGDLS, YYNGEE. The CDR3 is 15 amino acids. In DNA, the CDR3 is TGTGCCAGCAGCGTCCGGGACACTGCTTGGGAGAGCCAGTACTTC. The encoded protein is CASSVRDTAWESQYF.

V usage is TRBV2 and J usage is TRBJ1-1, with D perhaps matching TRBD1 (6 bases). Germline V lookup: CDR1 SNHLY, CDR2 FYNNEI. Trimming cost V 7 bases and J 5 bases, with 14 bases left between them. The CDR3 runs 13 residues. In DNA form, the CDR3 reads TGTGCCAGCATCCGAGGGGGACAAACTGAAGCTTTCTTT. It specifies CASIRGGQTEAFF.

The chain links TRBV7-9 to TRBJ1-1; TRBD1 is a possible D gene (5 bases). The CDR3 is 19 residues long. Germline V gene data show CDR1 as SEHNR and CDR2 as FQNEAQ (reference sequence). V gave up 5 bases and J gave up 4 bases, with 29 bases separating them. In nucleotides, the CDR3 is TGTGCCAGCAGCCCTGGCTGGGAGGGGCCCCCCTCTACGGTCACTGAAGCTTTCTTT. Its translation is CASSPGWEGPPSTVTEAFF.

The chain employs TRBV2 and TRBJ1-2; no clear D gene. This CDR3 region has 12 residues. V was clipped by 0 bases and J by 4 bases, with 3 bases between them. The V gene's germline CDR1 is SNHLY and CDR2 FYNNEI. The CDR3 here is CASSEALYGYTF. As DNA, the CDR3 is TGTGCCAGCAGTGAAGCTCTCTATGGCTACACCTTC.

The V and J genes are TRBV29-1 and TRBJ2-1, with a possible D match to TRBD2 (7 bases). The V gene lost 3 bases and the J gene lost 8 bases, with 17 bases spanning the gap. The V gene's germline CDR1 is SQVTM and CDR2 ANQGSEA. The CDR3 runs to 14 residues. CDR3 sequence: CSVEMRGGPYEQFF. As DNA, the CDR3 is TGCAGCGTTGAGATGAGGGGGGGCCCATATGAGCAGTTCTTC.

V usage is TRBV13 and J usage is TRBJ1-6; tentative D call: TRBD1 (6 bases). V was clipped by 0 bases and J by 8 bases, with 17 bases between them. CDR1 is PRHDT, CDR2 FYEKMQ, per germline (reference sequence). The CDR3 is 17 residues long. CDR3 in DNA: TGTGCCAGCAGCTTAGGCCGGGCAGCAGGGGTGGATTCACCCCTCCACTTT. Translated, it gives CASSLGRAAGVDSPLHF.

This rearrangement joins TRBV30 to TRBJ1-1, with a tentative D call TRBD1 (5 bases). This CDR3 contains 13 residues. V was clipped by 7 bases and J by 0 bases, with 12 bases between them. Germline V gene data show CDR1 as GTSNPN and CDR2 as SVGIG (reference sequence). The CDR3 DNA is TGTGCCTCGAGGACACTCATGAACACTGAAGCTTTCTTT. Its translation is CASRTLMNTEAFF.

V gene TRBV27 combines with J gene TRBJ1-1; D gene uncertain. The V gene lost 3 bases and the J gene lost 4 bases, with 18 bases spanning the gap. CDR1 is MNHEY, CDR2 SMNVEV, per germline (reference sequence). The CDR3 is 16 residues long. CDR3 DNA sequence: TGTGCCAGCAGTTTGCGGGATCCCCCCCGAGGCACTGAAGCTTTCTTT. This gives the protein CASSLRDPPRGTEAFF.

The chain uses TRBV5-5 and TRBJ2-7; maybe TRBD1 (5 bases). Trimming cost V 0 bases and J 2 bases, with 9 bases left between them. Per germline, CDR1 SGHKS and CDR2 YYEKEE (reference sequence). The CDR3 has 14 residues. The CDR3: CASSLEGAPYEQYF. The CDR3 DNA sequence: TGTGCCAGCAGCTTGGAAGGGGCCCCCTACGAGCAGTACTTC.

The chain recombines TRBV9 with TRBJ2-3; the match to TRBD2 covers 12 bases. The V gene's germline CDR1 is SGDLS and CDR2 YYNGEE. This CDR3 is 18 amino acids long. J gave up 0 bases and V 3 bases, and 8 bases lay outside the gene matches. The CDR3 DNA reads as TGTGCCAGCAGCGCCGGACTAGCGGGGACAACTAGCACAGATACGCAGTATTTT. Protein: CASSAGLAGTTSTDTQYF.

CDR3 in DNA: TGTGCCAGCAGCACCCGGACGGGAAACACTGAAGCTTTCTTT. This encodes CASSTRTGNTEAFF. V usage is TRBV7-2 and J usage is TRBJ1-1; unclear D gene. Trimming stripped 5 bases from V and 2 bases from J, with 12 bases between. This CDR3 contains 14 residues. Germline-derived CDR1 and CDR2 are SGHTA and FQGNSA.